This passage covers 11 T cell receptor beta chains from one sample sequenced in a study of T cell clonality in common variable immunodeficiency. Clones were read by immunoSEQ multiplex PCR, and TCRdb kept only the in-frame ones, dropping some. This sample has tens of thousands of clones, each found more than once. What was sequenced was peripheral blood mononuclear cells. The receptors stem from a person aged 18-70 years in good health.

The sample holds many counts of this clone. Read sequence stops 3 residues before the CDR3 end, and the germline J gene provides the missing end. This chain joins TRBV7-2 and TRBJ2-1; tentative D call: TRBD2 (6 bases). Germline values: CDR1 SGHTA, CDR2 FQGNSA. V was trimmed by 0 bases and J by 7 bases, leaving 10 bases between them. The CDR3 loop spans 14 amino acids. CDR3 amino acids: CASSLALALNEQFF. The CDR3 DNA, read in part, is TGTGCCAGCAGCTTAGCGCTAGCGTTGAATGAG.

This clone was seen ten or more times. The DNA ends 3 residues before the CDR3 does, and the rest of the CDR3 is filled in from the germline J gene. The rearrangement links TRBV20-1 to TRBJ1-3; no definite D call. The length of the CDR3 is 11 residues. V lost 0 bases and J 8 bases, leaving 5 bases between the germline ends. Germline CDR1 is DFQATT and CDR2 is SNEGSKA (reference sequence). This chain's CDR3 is CSARDPDTIYF. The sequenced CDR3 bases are TGCAGTGCTAGAGATCCAGACACC.

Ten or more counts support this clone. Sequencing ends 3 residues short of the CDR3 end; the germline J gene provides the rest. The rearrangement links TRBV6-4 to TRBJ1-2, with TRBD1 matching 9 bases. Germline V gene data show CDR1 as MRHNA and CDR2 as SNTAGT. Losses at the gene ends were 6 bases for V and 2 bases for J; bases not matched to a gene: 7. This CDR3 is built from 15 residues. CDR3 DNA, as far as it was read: TGTGCCAGCAGCTCTTCCGGGACAGGGAACTATGGC. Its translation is CASSSSGTGNYG. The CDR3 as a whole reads CASSSSGTGNYGYTF.

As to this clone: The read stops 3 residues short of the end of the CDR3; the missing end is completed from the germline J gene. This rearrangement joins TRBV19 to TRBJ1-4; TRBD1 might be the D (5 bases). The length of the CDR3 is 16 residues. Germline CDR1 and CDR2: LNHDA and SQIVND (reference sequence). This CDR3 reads CASSPSGRAGANVLFF. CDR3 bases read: TGTGCCAGTAGTCCGTCGGGTAGGGCTGGGGCCAACGTA.

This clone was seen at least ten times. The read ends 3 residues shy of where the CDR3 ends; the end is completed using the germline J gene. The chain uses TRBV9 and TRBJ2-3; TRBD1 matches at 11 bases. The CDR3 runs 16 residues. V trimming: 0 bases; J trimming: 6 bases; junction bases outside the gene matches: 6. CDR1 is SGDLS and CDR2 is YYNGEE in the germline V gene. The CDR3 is CASSVEGTGGFDTQYF. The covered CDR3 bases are TGTGCCAGCAGCGTAGAGGGGACAGGGGGTTTCGATACG.

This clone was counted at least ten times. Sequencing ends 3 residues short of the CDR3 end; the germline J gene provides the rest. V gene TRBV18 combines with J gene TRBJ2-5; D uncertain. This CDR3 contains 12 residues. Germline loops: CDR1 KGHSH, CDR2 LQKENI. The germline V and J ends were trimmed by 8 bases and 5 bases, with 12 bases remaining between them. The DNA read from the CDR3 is TGTGCCAGCACAGTCACGTTGGAGACC. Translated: CASTVTLET. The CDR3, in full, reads CASTVTLETQYF.

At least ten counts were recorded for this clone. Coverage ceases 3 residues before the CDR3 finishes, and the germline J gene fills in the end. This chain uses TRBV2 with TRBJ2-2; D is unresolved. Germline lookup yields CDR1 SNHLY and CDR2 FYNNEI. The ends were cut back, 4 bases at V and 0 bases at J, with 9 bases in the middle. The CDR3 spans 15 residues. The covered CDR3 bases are TGTGCCAGCAGTGGAGGTGGTTCGAACACCGGGGAG. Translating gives CASSGGGSNTGE. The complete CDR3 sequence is CASSGGGSNTGELFF.

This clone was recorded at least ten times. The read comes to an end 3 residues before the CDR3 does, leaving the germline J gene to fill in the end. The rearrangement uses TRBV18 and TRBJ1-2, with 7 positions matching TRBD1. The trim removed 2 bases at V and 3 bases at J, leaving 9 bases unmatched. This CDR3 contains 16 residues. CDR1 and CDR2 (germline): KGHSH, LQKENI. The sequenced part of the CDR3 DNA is TGTGCCAGCTCACCAGAGGGGCCACAGGGGTACTATGGC. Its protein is CASSPEGPQGYYG. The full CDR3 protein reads CASSPEGPQGYYGYTF. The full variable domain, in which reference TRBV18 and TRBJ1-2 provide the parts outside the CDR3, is NAGVMQNPRHLVRRRGQEARLRCSPMKGHSHVYWYRQLPEEGLKFMVYLQKENIIDESGMPKERFSAEFPKEGPSILRIQQVVRGDSAAYFCASSPEGPQGYYGYTFGSGTRLTVV.

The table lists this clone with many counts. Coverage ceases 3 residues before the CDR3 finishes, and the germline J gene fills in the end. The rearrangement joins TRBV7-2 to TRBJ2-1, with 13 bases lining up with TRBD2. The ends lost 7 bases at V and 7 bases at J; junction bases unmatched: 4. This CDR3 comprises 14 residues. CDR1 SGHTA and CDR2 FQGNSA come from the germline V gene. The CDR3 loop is CASKGTSGTNEQFF. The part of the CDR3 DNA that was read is TGTGCCAGCAAAGGGACTAGCGGGACAAATGAG.

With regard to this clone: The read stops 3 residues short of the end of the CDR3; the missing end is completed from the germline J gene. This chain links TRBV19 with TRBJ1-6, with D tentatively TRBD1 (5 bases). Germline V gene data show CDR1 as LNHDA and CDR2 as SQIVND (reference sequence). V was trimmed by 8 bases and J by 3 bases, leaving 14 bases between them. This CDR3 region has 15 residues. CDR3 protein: CASGGVLFYNSPLHF. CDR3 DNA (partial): TGTGCCAGTGGAGGGGTCCTTTTCTATAATTCACCC.

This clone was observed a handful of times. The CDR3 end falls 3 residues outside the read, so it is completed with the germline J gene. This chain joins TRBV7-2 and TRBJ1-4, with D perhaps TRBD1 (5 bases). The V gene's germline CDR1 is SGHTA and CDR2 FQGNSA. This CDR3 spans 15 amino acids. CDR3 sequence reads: CASSALSSGANVLFF. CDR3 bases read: TGTGCCAGCAGCGCCTTATCCTCTGGGGCCAACGTA.